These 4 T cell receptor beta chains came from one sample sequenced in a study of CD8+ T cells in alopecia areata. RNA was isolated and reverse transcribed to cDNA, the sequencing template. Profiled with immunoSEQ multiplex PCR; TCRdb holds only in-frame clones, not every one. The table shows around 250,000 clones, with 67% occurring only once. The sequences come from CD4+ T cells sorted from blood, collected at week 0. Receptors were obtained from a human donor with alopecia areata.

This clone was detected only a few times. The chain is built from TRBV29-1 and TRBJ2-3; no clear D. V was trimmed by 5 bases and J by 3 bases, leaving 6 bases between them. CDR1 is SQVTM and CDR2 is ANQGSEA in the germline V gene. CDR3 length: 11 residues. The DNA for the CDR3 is TGCAGCGTTTCGAGAACAGATACGCAGTATTTT. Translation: CSVSRTDTQYF.

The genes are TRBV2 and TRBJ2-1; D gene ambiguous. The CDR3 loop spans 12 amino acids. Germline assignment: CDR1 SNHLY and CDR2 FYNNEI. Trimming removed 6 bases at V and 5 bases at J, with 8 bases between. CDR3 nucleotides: TGTGCCAGCAGCCGGGCTGACAATGAGCAGTTCTTC. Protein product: CASSRADNEQFF.

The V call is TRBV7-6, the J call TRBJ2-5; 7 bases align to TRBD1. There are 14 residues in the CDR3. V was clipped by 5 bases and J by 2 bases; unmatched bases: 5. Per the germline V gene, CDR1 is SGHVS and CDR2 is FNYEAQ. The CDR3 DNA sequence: TGTGCCAGCAGCGTGACAGGGCCACAAGAGACCCAGTACTTC. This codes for CASSVTGPQETQYF.

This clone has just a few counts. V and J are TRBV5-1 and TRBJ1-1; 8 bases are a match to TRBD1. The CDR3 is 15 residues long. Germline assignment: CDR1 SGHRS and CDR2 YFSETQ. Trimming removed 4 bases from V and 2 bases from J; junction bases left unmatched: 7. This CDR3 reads CASSTRQGPNTEAFF. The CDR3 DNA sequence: TGCGCCAGCAGCACTAGACAGGGGCCCAACACTGAAGCTTTCTTT. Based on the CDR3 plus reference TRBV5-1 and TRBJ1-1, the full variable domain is KAGVTQTPRYLIKTRGQQVTLSCSPISGHRSVSWYQQTPGQGLQFLFEYFSETQRNKGNFPGRFSGRQFSNSRSEMNVSTLELGDSALYLCASSTRQGPNTEAFFGQGTRLTVV.